This T cell receptor beta chain was sequenced during a study of T cell responses to AZD1222 COVID-19 vaccine. This clone is large (0.1 to 1%) by share. This CDR3 is 16 amino acids long. Germline values: CDR1 SEHNR, CDR2 FQNEAQ (reference sequence). V gave up 5 bases and J gave up 4 bases, with 18 bases separating them. TCRdb keeps only in-frame clones here, not all; method: immunoSEQ multiplex PCR. Of about 180,000 clones in the sample, around 90% were seen once. Sequences were derived from peripheral blood, sampled on day 0 of AZD1222 vaccination. This chain connects TRBV7-9 to TRBJ1-3; maybe TRBD1 (6 bases). The TCR originated in an adult in good health. The CDR3 protein is CASSLADRLRGNTIYF. The CDR3 DNA sequence: TGTGCCAGCAGCCTGGCTGACAGGCTCAGGGGAAACACCATATATTTT.